This T cell receptor beta chain was sequenced for a study of esophageal squamous cell carcinoma under preoperative chemotherapy. Study overall: Samples included peripheral blood T cells as well as tumor-infiltrating lymphocytes.

Time point given: after preoperative PTX-NDP chemotherapy. Points on this clonotype: What it binds is not known. It is likely a read error, because the conserved phenylalanine at the end of the CDR3 is missing.

MiXCR was run by TCRdb on the PCR reads, yielding one entry per CDR3 protein. The profile shows approximately 20,000 distinct CDR3 sequences, just over 45% of them singletons. The CDR3 is 15 amino acids. Per the germline V gene, CDR1 is SGHTA and CDR2 is FQGNSA. The V segment lost 4 bases and the J segment 7 bases; nucleotides outside the gene matches: 7. Study outcomes and limitations: Clonal contraction, more than amplification, hit abundant clones after paclitaxel-nedaplatin.

This receptor was identified in a human donor with esophageal squamous cell carcinoma. The donor label of this sample is uncertain. The chain uses TRBV7-2 and TRBJ2-5; 12 bases map to TRBD1. Specimen collection occurred from a patient given preoperative chemotherapy. Here the CDR3 DNA reads TGTGCCAGCAGCTGGGGACAGGGGGCGCCTTCGACCCAGTACTCG. Translated: CASSWGQGAPSTQYS.